The clone carrying this T cell receptor beta chain has more than one count but fewer than ten. Its antigen is as yet unknown. PCR used 60 Vbeta primers and 13 Jbeta primers. Profiling relied on immunoSEQ multiplex PCR, and the TCRdb table lists in-frame clones only, not all of them. The table includes under 200,000 clones, more than 80% detected once. This record belongs to a study of cytomegalovirus exposure and HLA in healthy donors. At the level of the study: Previous work identified roughly 120 million unique TCR beta sequences from roughly 170 million T cells. General study results and limits: Earlier analysis yielded a pattern in which most TCR beta V segments were productive about 87% or about 30% of the time.

V was trimmed by 0 bases and J by 8 bases, leaving 10 bases between them. There are 13 residues in the CDR3. Germline loops: CDR1 SEHNR, CDR2 FQNEAQ (reference sequence). Sequencing was carried out using PBMCs. This sequence originates from a young woman in good health and CMV-seronegative. The gene calls are TRBV7-9 and TRBJ1-2; D ambiguous. The CDR3 nucleotides are TGTGCCAGCAGCTTAGCGCTTCGGGGAGGCTACACCTTC. Translation gives CASSLALRGGYTF.